This T cell receptor beta chain was identified in a study of identical twins. This CDR3 is built from 15 residues. The germline V gene encodes CDR1 DFQATT and CDR2 SNEGSKA (reference sequence). Deletions cut 5 bases from V and 0 bases from J, with 17 bases between. TCRdb redid the calling of the 5' RACE reads with MiXCR, one entry per CDR3 protein. In the table there are approximately 190,000 distinct CDR3 sequences, about 15% of which are singletons. This clonotype was counted only a few times. The data were also submitted as part of a second study, on T cells expressing NK-cell markers.

This chain links TRBV20-1 with TRBJ2-7; D is possibly TRBD1 or TRBD2 (5 bases each). Sequencing input: CD8+ T cells sorted from blood. This TCR was recovered from a woman between 18 and 29 years old in good health. CDR3 nucleotide sequence: TGCAGTGCTCCACGGAAGGGGACGGCCTCCTACGAGCAGTACTTC. It translates to CSAPRKGTASYEQYF.